One sample yielded the 8 T cell receptor beta chains listed below, sequenced in a study of blood T cell repertoires in COVID-19. Using immunoSEQ multiplex PCR, the repertoire was profiled, and TCRdb retains in-frame clones only, with some absent. The sample lists about 300,000 clones; around 86% were seen once. Material: peripheral blood. The receptor set was obtained from a woman in her forties who had recovered from COVID-19.

With respect to this clone: Possible read error: a much larger clone is one base away. This chain connects TRBV11-2 to TRBJ1-2, with TRBD1 as a possible D gene (5 bases). The V and J ends lost 5 bases and 4 bases respectively, with 11 bases between them. The germline V gene encodes CDR1 SGHAT and CDR2 FQNNGV. This CDR3 spans 13 amino acids. The chain's CDR3 is CASSPGWSYGYTF. The CDR3 bases are TGTGCCAGCAGCCCAGGGTGGAGCTATGGCTACACCTTC.

The V gene is TRBV5-1, the J gene TRBJ2-1; tentatively, D is TRBD1 (6 bases). This CDR3 is built from 15 residues. The germline V gene encodes CDR1 SGHRS and CDR2 YFSETQ. The V and J ends lost 3 bases and 3 bases respectively, with 13 bases between them. The CDR3 region is CASSSTTGYYNEQFF. Here the CDR3 DNA reads TGCGCCAGCAGCTCCACAACAGGGTACTACAATGAGCAGTTCTTC.

This clone was observed a handful of times. The gene calls are TRBV6-2 or TRBV6-3 and TRBJ1-5; the D is unclear. CDR1 is MNHEY, CDR2 SVGEGT, per germline. The CDR3 length is 16 residues. The ends were cut back, 2 bases at V and 7 bases at J, with 18 bases in the middle. As DNA, the CDR3 is TGTGCCAGCAGTTACCGGGGAGGAACCGAGGGCCAGCCCCAGCATTTT. Its protein product is CASSYRGGTEGQPQHF.

The chain carries TRBV18 and TRBJ1-1; 7 bases are a match to TRBD1. The CDR3 covers 16 residues. V gave up 1 base and J gave up 5 bases; unmatched junction bases: 10. Germline V gene lookup returns CDR1 KGHSH and CDR2 LQKENI. The CDR3 DNA is TGTGCCAGCTCACCACAGGGGGCGGGCGCGGGGACTGAAGCTTTCTTT. It specifies CASSPQGAGAGTEAFF.

The chain has TRBV5-8 and TRBJ2-5; TRBD1 is a possible D gene (6 bases). Germline CDR1 and CDR2: SGHTS and YDEGEE. CDR3 length equals 14 residues. The V end lost 0 bases, the J end lost 3 bases, and 9 bases lay between the germline ends. CDR3 coding DNA: TGTGCCAGCAGCTTGGCCCCAGGGGAAGAGACCCAGTACTTC. This encodes CASSLAPGEETQYF.

This rearrangement joins TRBV2 to TRBJ1-1; possible D gene TRBD1, 6 bases. Germline V gene data show CDR1 as SNHLY and CDR2 as FYNNEI. V shed 10 bases and J shed 0 bases, with 12 bases lying between them. The CDR3 has 13 residues. The CDR3 DNA reads as TGTGCCACCCATGGGGACATGAACACTGAAGCTTTCTTT. It yields the protein CATHGDMNTEAFF.

The CDR3 sequence: CASSKDRAGYEQYF. CDR3 bases: TGTGCCAGCAGCAAGGACAGGGCAGGCTACGAGCAGTACTTC. The chain recombines TRBV21-1 with TRBJ2-7; TRBD1 reflects the table's D call only, with no check against the DNA. TRBV21-1 is shown as a pseudogene. CDR3 length: 14 amino acids.

The chain recombines TRBV30 with TRBJ2-1; a weak D match, TRBD2 (7 bases). Deletions cut 2 bases from V and 6 bases from J, with 14 bases between. CDR1 GTSNPN and CDR2 SVGIG come from the germline V gene (reference sequence). This CDR3 region has 14 residues. DNA for the CDR3: TGTGCCTGGAGTTTGAGGGGGGGGCGCAATGAGCAGTTCTTC. It specifies CAWSLRGGRNEQFF.